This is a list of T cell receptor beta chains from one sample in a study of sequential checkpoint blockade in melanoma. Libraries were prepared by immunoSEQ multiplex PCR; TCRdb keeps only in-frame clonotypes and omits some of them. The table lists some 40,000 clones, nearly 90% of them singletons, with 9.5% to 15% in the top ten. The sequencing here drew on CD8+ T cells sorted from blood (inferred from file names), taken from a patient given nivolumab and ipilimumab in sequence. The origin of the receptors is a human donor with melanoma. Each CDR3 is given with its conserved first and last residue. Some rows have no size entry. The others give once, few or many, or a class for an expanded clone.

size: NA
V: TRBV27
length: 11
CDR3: CASRLGNEQFF

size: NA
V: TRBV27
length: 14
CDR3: CASRGTGSYQPQHF

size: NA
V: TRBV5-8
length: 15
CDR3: CASSFAGSGNNEQFF

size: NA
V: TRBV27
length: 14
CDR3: CASSLRAGANVLTF

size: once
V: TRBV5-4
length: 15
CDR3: CATQGLAGGTDTQYF

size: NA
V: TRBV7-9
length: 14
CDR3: CASSPSGVPYEQYF

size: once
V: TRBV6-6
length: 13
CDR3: CASSQDRAIEAFF

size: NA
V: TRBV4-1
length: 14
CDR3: CASSHTGNTGELFF

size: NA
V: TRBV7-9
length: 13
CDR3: CASSSTLAQPQHF

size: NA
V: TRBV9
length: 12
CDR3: CASSLNTGELFF

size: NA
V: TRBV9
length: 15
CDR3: CASSPGGASGNEQFF

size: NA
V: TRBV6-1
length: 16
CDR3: CASSVRTGRLSYEQYF

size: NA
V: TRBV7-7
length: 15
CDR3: CASSLGTSTSYEQYF

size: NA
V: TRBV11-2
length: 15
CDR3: CASSTSGRAKETQYF

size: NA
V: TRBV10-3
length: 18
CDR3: CAISPEATGTGFTGELFF

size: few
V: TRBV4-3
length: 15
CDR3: CASSPDRSGANVLTF

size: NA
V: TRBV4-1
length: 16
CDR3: CASSQDELAGVYEQYF

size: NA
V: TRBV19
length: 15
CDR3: CASSPGPGGNTEAFF